This T cell receptor (beta chain) was recovered during a study of T cells in Graves' hyperthyroidism and ophthalmopathy. General study findings and limits: Ophthalmopathy onset followed model prediction by a median approximately seven months. Most expanded thyroid clonotypes above 0.001 recurred in blood. In simple terms, a model built on 13 V-J features told ophthalmopathy apart from stable hyperthyroidism.

Comment on this clonotype: Its antigen remains unidentified.

Amplified TCR beta CDR3 regions derived from RNA transcripts. HTBI primers were employed in a first-round RT-PCR of the TCR CDR3. TCRdb itself ran the multiplex PCR reads through MiXCR, one entry per CDR3 protein. The data show about 420,000 distinct CDR3 sequences, approximately 15% seen once. This receptor was obtained from a woman younger than 35 with Graves' hyperthyroidism. Material for sequencing was blood.

Here the CDR3 DNA reads TGTGCCAGCAGTACAGGGGTCCCCCTCGCCGGGGAGCTGTTTTTT. Residues: CASSTGVPLAGELFF. The chain couples TRBV12-3 or TRBV12-4 to TRBJ2-2; 7 bases agree with TRBD1. This CDR3 is 15 amino acids long. The trim removed 5 bases at V and 6 bases at J, leaving 9 bases unmatched.